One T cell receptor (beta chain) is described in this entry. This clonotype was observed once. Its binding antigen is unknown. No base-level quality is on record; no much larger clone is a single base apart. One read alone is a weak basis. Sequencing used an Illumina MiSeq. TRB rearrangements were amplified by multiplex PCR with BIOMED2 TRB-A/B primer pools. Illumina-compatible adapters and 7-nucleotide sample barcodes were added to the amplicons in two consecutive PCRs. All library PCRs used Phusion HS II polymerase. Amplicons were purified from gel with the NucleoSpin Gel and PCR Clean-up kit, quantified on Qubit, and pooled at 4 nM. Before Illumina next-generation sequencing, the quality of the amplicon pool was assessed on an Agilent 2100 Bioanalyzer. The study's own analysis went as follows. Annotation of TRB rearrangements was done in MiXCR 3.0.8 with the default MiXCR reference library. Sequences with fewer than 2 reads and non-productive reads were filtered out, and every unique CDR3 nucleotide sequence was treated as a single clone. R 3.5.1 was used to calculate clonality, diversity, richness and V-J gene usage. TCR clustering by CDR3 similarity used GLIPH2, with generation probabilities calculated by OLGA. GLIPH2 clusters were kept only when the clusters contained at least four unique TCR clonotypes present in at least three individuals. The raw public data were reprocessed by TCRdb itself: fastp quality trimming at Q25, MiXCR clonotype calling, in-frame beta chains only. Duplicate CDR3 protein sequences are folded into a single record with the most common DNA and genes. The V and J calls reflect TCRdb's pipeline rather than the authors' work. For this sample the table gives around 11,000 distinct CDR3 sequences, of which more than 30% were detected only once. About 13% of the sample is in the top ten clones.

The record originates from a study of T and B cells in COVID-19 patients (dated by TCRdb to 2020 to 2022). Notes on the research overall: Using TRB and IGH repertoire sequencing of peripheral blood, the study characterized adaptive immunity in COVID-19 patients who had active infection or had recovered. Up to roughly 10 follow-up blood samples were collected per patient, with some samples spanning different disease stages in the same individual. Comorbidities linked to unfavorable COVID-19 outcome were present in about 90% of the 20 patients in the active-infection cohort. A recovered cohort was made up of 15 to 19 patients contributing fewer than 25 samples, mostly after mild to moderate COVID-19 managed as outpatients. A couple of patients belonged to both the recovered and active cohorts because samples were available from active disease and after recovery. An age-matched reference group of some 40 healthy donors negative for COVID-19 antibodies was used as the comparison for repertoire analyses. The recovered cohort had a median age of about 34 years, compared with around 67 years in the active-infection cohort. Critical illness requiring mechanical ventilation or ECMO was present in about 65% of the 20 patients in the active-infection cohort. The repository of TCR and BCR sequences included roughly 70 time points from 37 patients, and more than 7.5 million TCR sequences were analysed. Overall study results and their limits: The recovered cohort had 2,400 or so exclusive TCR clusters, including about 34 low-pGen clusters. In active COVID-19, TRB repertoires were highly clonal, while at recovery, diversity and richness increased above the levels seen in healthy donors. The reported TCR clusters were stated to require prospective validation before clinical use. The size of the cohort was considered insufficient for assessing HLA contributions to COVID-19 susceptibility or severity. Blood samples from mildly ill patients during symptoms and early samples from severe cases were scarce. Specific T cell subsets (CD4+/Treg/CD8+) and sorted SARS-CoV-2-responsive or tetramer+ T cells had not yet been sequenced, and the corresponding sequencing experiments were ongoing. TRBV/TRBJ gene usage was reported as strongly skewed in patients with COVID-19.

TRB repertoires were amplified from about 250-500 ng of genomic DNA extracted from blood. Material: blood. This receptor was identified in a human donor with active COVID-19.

The CDR3 loop reads CSALGTSGGECETQYF. The DNA sequence reads TGCAGTGCTTTGGGGACTAGCGGGGGGGAGTGTGAGACCCAGTACTTC. This chain is built from TRBV20-1 and TRBJ2-5; 16 nucleotides in the junction match TRBD2. CDR1 and CDR2 were assigned from the germline V gene (reference sequence) as DFQATT and SNEGSKA. Compared with germline, V lacks 5 bases and J lacks 5 bases; bases without a gene match: 8. The CDR3 measures 16 amino acids from cysteine to phenylalanine. Only the CDR3 DNA stays, 48 bases, in frame from base 1.